Shown below are 23 T cell receptor beta chains from a single sample sequenced in a study of T cells after yellow fever vaccination. TCRdb reprocessed the 5' RACE reads via MiXCR and lists one record per CDR3 protein. The sample includes roughly 170,000 distinct CDR3 sequences, around 8.5% of them seen just once. The specimen was CD8+ T cells sorted from PBMCs, collected 45 days after the yellow fever booster vaccination. Receptor source: a man aged 18 to 29 who received the YFV17D yellow fever vaccine.

This clonotype was seen a handful of times. The gene calls are TRBV9 and TRBJ2-2, with D tentatively TRBD1 (5 bases). The CDR3 length is 14 residues. Deletions cut 4 bases from V and 5 bases from J, with 12 bases between. CDR1 is SGDLS, CDR2 YYNGEE, per germline. The CDR3 is CASSPWGATGELFF. CDR3 nucleotide sequence: TGTGCCAGCAGCCCGTGGGGCGCAACCGGGGAGCTGTTTTTT.

This rearrangement joins TRBV7-9 to TRBJ1-1; a weak D match, TRBD1 (6 bases). V lost 7 bases and J 11 bases, leaving 17 bases between the germline ends. In germline, CDR1 is SEHNR, CDR2 FQNEAQ (reference sequence). The CDR3 length is 12 residues. CDR3 loop: CASTSLYREAFF. CDR3 coding DNA: TGTGCCAGCACCTCTCTATACAGGGAGGCTTTCTTT.

This chain links TRBV4-3 with TRBJ2-1, with 13 bases aligning to TRBD2. CDR1 LGHNA and CDR2 YSLEER come from the germline V gene. J gave up 8 bases and V 6 bases, and 7 bases lay outside the gene matches. The CDR3 runs to 15 residues. The CDR3 DNA is TGCGCCAGCAGTCTCGGACTAGCGGGGGTGTATGAGCAGTTCTTC. This translates into CASSLGLAGVYEQFF.

J is TRBJ2-3 and V is TRBV6-6; possibly TRBD2 for D (7 bases). CDR1 and CDR2 (germline): MNHNY, SVGAGI (reference sequence). V was clipped by 5 bases and J by 2 bases, with 17 bases between them. The CDR3 spans 16 residues. This chain's CDR3 is CASSNRRGGLTDTQYF. DNA for the CDR3: TGTGCCAGCAGTAACCGAAGGGGGGGTCTCACAGATACGCAGTATTTT.

This chain links TRBV9 with TRBJ2-1; 11 positions match TRBD2. CDR3 length equals 16 residues. Germline lookup yields CDR1 SGDLS and CDR2 YYNGEE. V lost 1 base to trimming and J lost 4 bases; unmatched junction nucleotides: 4. The CDR3 loop reads CASSVLLAGGYNEQFF. The CDR3 nucleotides are TGTGCCAGCAGCGTACTCCTAGCGGGGGGTTACAATGAGCAGTTCTTC.

The rearrangement uses TRBV7-9 and TRBJ2-2; D gene uncertain. The CDR3 has 11 amino acids. Germline loops: CDR1 SEHNR, CDR2 FQNEAQ (reference sequence). The V gene lost 11 bases and the J gene lost 5 bases, with 9 bases spanning the gap. CDR3: CAAKSTGELFF. The CDR3 nucleotides are TGTGCCGCGAAATCAACCGGGGAGCTGTTTTTT. The entire variable domain, with the rest obtained from reference TRBV7-9 and TRBJ2-2, is as follows: DTGVSQNPRHKITKRGQNVTFRCDPISEHNRLYWYRQTLGQGPEFLTYFQNEAQLEKSRLLSDRFSAERPKGSFSTLEIQRTEQGDSAMYLCAAKSTGELFFGEGSRLTVL.

This clonotype has more than one count but fewer than ten. In DNA form, the CDR3 reads TGTGCCAGCAGCCCCTTGGTTAGGGCCTCCGGGGAGCTGTTTTTT. Its protein product is CASSPLVRASGELFF. The rearrangement uses TRBV7-9 and TRBJ2-2; unclear D gene. The CDR3 is 15 residues long. The germline V gene has CDR1 SEHNR and CDR2 FQNEAQ (reference sequence). The V and J ends lost 5 bases and 6 bases respectively, with 16 bases between them.

On this clonotype itself: A clone one base away is much larger, so this may be a read error. The chain has TRBV7-9 and TRBJ1-1; D ambiguous. CDR1 and CDR2 from the germline V gene are SEHNR and FQNEAQ (reference sequence). With 2 bases removed from V and 3 bases from J, the gap between germline ends came to 4 bases. There are 12 residues in the CDR3. The CDR3, as DNA: TGTGCCAGCAGCTTATATGACACTGAAGCTTTCTTT. It is translated as CASSLYDTEAFF.

The sample holds a few counts of this clonotype. The chain couples TRBV5-4 to TRBJ2-5, with 7 bases fitting TRBD1. CDR3 size: 14 residues. Germline V gene lookup returns CDR1 SGHNT and CDR2 YYREEE (reference sequence). The V segment lost 4 bases and the J segment 0 bases; nucleotides outside the gene matches: 3. The CDR3 is CASSPDRYQETQYF. The CDR3 DNA sequence: TGTGCCAGCAGCCCGGACAGGTACCAAGAGACCCAGTACTTC.

CDR3 in amino acids: CASSQGPGLDYEQYF. The CDR3 DNA reads as TGCGCCAGCAGCCAGGGCCCTGGGCTTGACTACGAGCAGTACTTC. J is TRBJ2-7 and V is TRBV4-1; D unresolved. CDR1 and CDR2 from the germline V gene are MGHRA and YSYEKL. V was clipped by 3 bases and J by 3 bases, with 15 bases between them. The CDR3 is made up of 15 amino acids.

This clonotype was seen ten or more times. The chain carries TRBV20-1 and TRBJ2-1; no firm D call. Germline CDR1 DFQATT, CDR2 SNEGSKA (reference sequence). The CDR3 has 15 amino acids. With 5 bases removed from V and 0 bases from J, the gap between germline ends came to 14 bases. Written as DNA, the CDR3 is TGCAGTGCTGAGGTAGATCCGAGCTCCTACAATGAGCAGTTCTTC. Translating it yields CSAEVDPSSYNEQFF.

The CDR3 DNA is TGTGCCAGCAGCTTAGCCTTAGGGACCCAGTACACTGAAGCTTTCTTT. Its protein product is CASSLALGTQYTEAFF. The rearrangement joins TRBV7-2 to TRBJ1-1, with D perhaps matching TRBD1 (5 bases). Germline assignment: CDR1 SGHTA and CDR2 FQGNSA. V dropped 0 bases and J dropped 3 bases, with 14 bases sitting between them. The length of the CDR3 is 16 residues.

The CDR3 DNA reads TGTGCCAGCAGTCGGCCGGCAGCCGAGACCCAGTACTTC. Translated: CASSRPAAETQYF. The chain employs TRBV12-3 or TRBV12-4 and TRBJ2-5, with D unclear. V was clipped by 5 bases and J by 5 bases, with 12 bases between them. The CDR3 runs to 13 residues.

This clonotype has just a few counts. V and J are TRBV6-2 or TRBV6-3 and TRBJ2-3, with TRBD2 matching 8 bases. The V and J ends lost 6 bases and 4 bases, in that order; junction bases with no gene match: 6. This CDR3 is built from 14 residues. Germline V lookup: CDR1 MNHEY, CDR2 SVGEGT. The DNA for the CDR3 is TGTGCCAGCAGAATAGCGGGGATCCCAGATACGCAGTATTTT. Protein: CASRIAGIPDTQYF.

The rearrangement links TRBV29-1 to TRBJ2-3; the D gene is possibly TRBD2 (6 bases). CDR1 SQVTM and CDR2 ANQGSEA come from the germline V gene. The CDR3 runs 15 residues. Between the trimmed V and J ends, which lost 1 base and 0 bases, there was a span of 11 bases. CDR3 residues: CSVEVAVSSTDTQYF. The CDR3, as DNA: TGCAGCGTTGAAGTAGCGGTGTCTAGCACAGATACGCAGTATTTT.

The V gene is TRBV4-2, the J gene TRBJ1-5, with no clear D. CDR1 is LGHNA and CDR2 is YNFKEQ in the germline V gene. This CDR3 contains 15 residues. Trimming took off 0 bases at V and 7 bases at J, with 13 bases between the two ends. The CDR3 spells CASSQESRDPQPQHF. As DNA, the CDR3 is TGTGCCAGCAGCCAAGAATCGAGGGATCCGCAGCCCCAGCATTTT.

This clonotype is a singleton in its sample. The CDR3 DNA follows: TGTGCCAGCAGCCCCCGGGACAGGGGAGGCGAGGAGTACGTC. Its translation is CASSPRDRGGEEYV. The V call is TRBV7-9, the J call TRBJ2-7, with 10 bases matching TRBD1. This CDR3 comprises 14 residues. From germline, CDR1 is SEHNR and CDR2 FQNEAQ (reference sequence).

This clonotype was counted many times. The chain links TRBV12-3 or TRBV12-4 to TRBJ2-3; 10 bases are a match to TRBD2. The CDR3 spans 16 residues. V shed 7 bases and J 5 bases; nucleotides not matched to a gene: 12. The CDR3 DNA reads TGTGCCAGCACCAAAACGTCACTAGCGGGGAGAGATACGCAGTATTTT. Residues: CASTKTSLAGRDTQYF.

The rearrangement links TRBV12-3 or TRBV12-4 to TRBJ1-4; D call uncertain. CDR3 length: 15 residues. The V end lost 3 bases, the J end lost 6 bases, and 14 bases lay between the germline ends. CDR3: CASSLDPDGDEKLFF. CDR3 nucleotide sequence: TGTGCCAGCAGTTTGGACCCAGACGGTGATGAAAAACTGTTTTTT.

V gene TRBV7-8 combines with J gene TRBJ1-5; 9 nucleotides align to TRBD1. The V gene end was trimmed by 0 bases and the J gene end by 1 base; junction bases not matched to a gene: 7. The CDR3 is made up of 18 amino acids. The V gene's germline CDR1 is SGHVS and CDR2 FQNEAQ. CDR3: CASSLARTGDRSNQPQHF. As DNA, the CDR3 is TGTGCCAGCAGCTTAGCCCGGACAGGGGACAGAAGCAATCAGCCCCAGCATTTT.

This rearrangement joins TRBV2 to TRBJ2-3, with unresolved D. The germline V gene has CDR1 SNHLY and CDR2 FYNNEI. This CDR3 has 15 amino acids. Between the trimmed V and J ends, which lost 2 bases and 6 bases, there was a span of 15 bases. The chain's CDR3 is CASSEKGDDWDTQYF. CDR3 nucleotides: TGTGCCAGCAGTGAAAAGGGTGATGACTGGGATACGCAGTATTTT.

The chain couples TRBV27 to TRBJ2-5, with 7 positions matching TRBD2. J was trimmed by 3 bases and V by 3 bases; bases with no gene match: 4. CDR1 is MNHEY, CDR2 SMNVEV, per germline (reference sequence). The length of the CDR3 is 14 residues. The CDR3 sequence: CASSFGGGEETQYF. CDR3 coding DNA: TGTGCCAGCAGTTTCGGCGGGGGTGAAGAGACCCAGTACTTC.

This clonotype was detected only a few times. J is TRBJ2-3 and V is TRBV7-3; 9 bases fit TRBD2. With 1 base clipped from V and 6 bases from J, the junction kept 5 bases outside the gene matches. In germline, CDR1 is SGHTA, CDR2 FQGTGA. The CDR3 sequence is 15 residues long. The chain's CDR3 is CASSLIAGAGDTQYF. The CDR3 DNA sequence: TGTGCCAGCAGCTTAATAGCGGGGGCGGGCGATACGCAGTATTTT.